This TCR beta chain stems from a study of blood T cells in healthy people across ages. The CDR3 is 16 residues long. Germline CDR1 DFQATT, CDR2 SNEGSKA (reference sequence). Trimming left V 2 bases short and J 0 bases short, with 14 bases between. A second PCR of roughly 7 to 11 cycles used a sample-barcoded 5' primer and a J-beta primer mix. Using its own MiXCR run on the 5' RACE reads, TCRdb lists one record per CDR3 protein. Of some 1.6 million distinct CDR3 sequences in the sample, about 35% were seen once. The chain uses TRBV20-1 and TRBJ1-5; D gene ambiguous. Sequencing input: blood. The origin of this receptor is a woman in her twenties or thirties in good health. The CDR3 spells CSARRTVRNSNQPQHF. The CDR3, as DNA: TGCAGTGCTAGACGGACTGTTCGGAATAGCAATCAGCCCCAGCATTTT.